One and the same sample provided the 19 T cell receptor beta chains below, sequenced in a study of cytomegalovirus exposure and HLA in healthy donors. The PCR ran on 60 Vbeta and 13 Jbeta primers. Measured with immunoSEQ multiplex PCR; TCRdb has only the in-frame clones, and not every one. The repertoire holds about 90,000 clones, approximately 71% seen once, with 15% to 20% in the top ten. Sequencing used PBMCs. Source of these receptors: a woman aged 18-29 years in good health and CMV-seropositive.

V is TRBV7-9 and J is TRBJ2-1, with D possibly being TRBD2 (7 bases). V was cut by 4 bases and J by 4 bases, with 11 bases left in between. Germline assignment: CDR1 SEHNR and CDR2 FQNEAQ (reference sequence). This CDR3 is built from 14 residues. The CDR3 coding sequence is TGTGCCAGCAGCTGGAGGGGGGGGTACAATGAGCAGTTCTTC. It translates to CASSWRGGYNEQFF.

Only a few counts were recorded for this clone. This rearrangement joins TRBV30 to TRBJ1-1; possible D gene TRBD1, 6 bases. Trimming removed 4 bases at V and 3 bases at J, with 15 bases between. The CDR3 extends over 14 amino acids. Germline CDR1 reads GTSNPN; CDR2 reads SVGIG (reference sequence). The CDR3, as DNA: TGTGCCTGGATTTTACAGGGACGGGACACTGAAGCTTTCTTT. Amino acids: CAWILQGRDTEAFF.

CDR3 coding DNA: TGTGCCAGCAGTGAAGTCAGCGGGGGGTCCGCCTACGAGCAGTACTTC. Amino acids: CASSEVSGGSAYEQYF. The chain couples TRBV2 to TRBJ2-7, with TRBD2 identical over 9 bases. Germline-derived CDR1 and CDR2 are SNHLY and FYNNEI. J was trimmed by 2 bases and V by 1 base; bases with no gene match: 6. The CDR3 has 16 amino acids.

This chain joins TRBV9 and TRBJ2-7; 8 bases agree with TRBD1. With V trimmed by 2 bases and J by 3 bases, 4 bases remained unmatched. The germline V gene has CDR1 SGDLS and CDR2 YYNGEE. The CDR3 has 14 amino acids. The CDR3 bases are TGTGCCAGCAGCGTGACGGGACAGGACTACGAGCAGTACTTC. Translated: CASSVTGQDYEQYF.

The chain combines TRBV7-3 with TRBJ1-1; D call uncertain. V was pared by 2 bases and J by 2 bases, with 9 bases between. Germline lookup yields CDR1 SGHTA and CDR2 FQGTGA. This CDR3 is 14 amino acids long. The DNA of the CDR3 is TGTGCCAGCAGCTTAGAGAGGGTTAACACTGAAGCTTTCTTT. Amino acid sequence: CASSLERVNTEAFF.

V is TRBV27 and J is TRBJ2-7; maybe TRBD2 (5 bases). Trimming took off 0 bases at V and 5 bases at J, with 11 bases between the two ends. The CDR3 spans 14 residues. Germline V CDR1 and CDR2: MNHEY, SMNVEV (reference sequence). The CDR3 DNA is TGTGCCAGCAGTTTATCAACCCTCGGGAACGAGCAGTACTTC. It encodes CASSLSTLGNEQYF.

This clone was seen a few times. V is TRBV6-1 and J is TRBJ2-1, with 15 bases aligning to TRBD2. The CDR3 runs to 15 residues. The trim removed 4 bases at V and 7 bases at J, leaving 2 bases unmatched. Germline V gives CDR1 MNHNS, CDR2 SASEGT. CDR3 nucleotide sequence: TGTGCCAGCAGTGGGACTAGCGGGGGGGGGAATGAGCAGTTCTTC. It codes for CASSGTSGGGNEQFF.

The chain joins TRBV28 to TRBJ2-5; TRBD2 matches 7 bases. The CDR3 has 14 amino acids. With 6 bases clipped from V and 1 base from J, the junction kept 5 bases outside the gene matches. Germline loops: CDR1 MDHEN, CDR2 SYDVKM. CDR3 nucleotide sequence: TGTGCCAGCAGAATGGGAGGGTCCCAAGAGACCCAGTACTTC. Its protein product is CASRMGGSQETQYF.

CDR3: CASFGGTAREPQHF. CDR3 coding DNA: TGTGCCAGTTTTGGGGGGACGGCTAGAGAGCCCCAGCATTTT. V usage is TRBV6-1 and J usage is TRBJ1-5; D is perhaps TRBD1 (5 bases). V was cut by 9 bases and J by 8 bases, with 20 bases left in between. The CDR3 covers 14 residues. Germline V CDR1 and CDR2: MNHNS, SASEGT.

The rearrangement joins TRBV18 to TRBJ1-1; no reliable D call. Trimming left V 3 bases short and J 0 bases short, with 11 bases between. CDR1 and CDR2 (germline): KGHSH, LQKENI. This CDR3 contains 15 residues. CDR3 region: CASSPSPTLNTEAFF. The CDR3 bases are TGTGCCAGCTCACCCTCCCCGACACTGAACACTGAAGCTTTCTTT.

This clone was recorded only once. The genes are TRBV29-1 and TRBJ2-5, with TRBD2 matching over 12 bases. This CDR3 region has 12 residues. Germline V lookup: CDR1 SQVTM, CDR2 ANQGSEA. CDR3 in amino acids: CLTSGGAETQYF. For the CDR3, the DNA is TGCCTGACTAGCGGGGGTGCGGAGACCCAGTACTTC. The entire variable domain, with the rest obtained from reference TRBV29-1 and TRBJ2-5, is as follows: SAVISQKPSRDICQRGTSLTIQCQVDSQVTMMFWYRQQPGQSLTLIATANQGSEATYESGFVIDKFPISRPNLTFSTLTVSNMSPEDSSIYLCLTSGGAETQYFGPGTRLLVL.

This rearrangement joins TRBV27 to TRBJ2-1; 7 bases agree with TRBD1. The CDR3 length is 13 residues. Germline V gene sequence: CDR1 MNHEY, CDR2 SMNVEV (reference sequence). V lost 7 bases, J lost 6 bases, and 6 bases stayed unmatched. The CDR3 here is CASNSRQGNEQFF. CDR3 nucleotide sequence: TGTGCCAGCAACAGCAGACAGGGCAATGAGCAGTTCTTC.

The J gene is TRBJ1-3, the V gene TRBV29-1, with 7 bases fitting TRBD1. CDR3 size: 15 residues. Germline V CDR1 and CDR2: SQVTM, ANQGSEA. The trim removed 6 bases at V and 0 bases at J, leaving 8 bases unmatched. CDR3 in DNA: TGCAGCGTGTTGACAGGGTCTTACTCTGGAAACACCATATATTTT. Translation: CSVLTGSYSGNTIYF.

This chain uses TRBV7-9 with TRBJ2-7, with D uncertain. The length of the CDR3 is 14 residues. The germline gives CDR1 SEHNR, CDR2 FQNEAQ (reference sequence). The V end lost 3 bases, the J end lost 3 bases, and 12 bases lay between the germline ends. CDR3 region: CASSFDGFFYEQYF. CDR3 sequence (DNA): TGTGCCAGCAGCTTCGATGGCTTCTTCTACGAGCAGTACTTC.

This chain connects TRBV6-1 to TRBJ1-5, with a tentative D call TRBD1 (5 bases). V was pared by 6 bases and J by 2 bases, with 8 bases between. Per the germline V gene, CDR1 is MNHNS and CDR2 is SASEGT. CDR3 size: 13 residues. CDR3 residues: CASSQGGNQPQHF. DNA for the CDR3: TGTGCCAGCAGCCAGGGCGGCAATCAGCCCCAGCATTTT.

The chain employs TRBV29-1 and TRBJ2-7, with D possibly TRBD2 on 5 matching bases. The length of the CDR3 is 16 residues. Germline V gene data show CDR1 as SQVTM and CDR2 as ANQGSEA. With 0 bases removed from V and 4 bases from J, the gap between germline ends came to 19 bases. CDR3 nucleotide sequence: TGCAGCGTTGAAGATCACAGTGGGAGACAAGGGTACGAGCAGTACTTC. This codes for CSVEDHSGRQGYEQYF.

The V and J genes are TRBV2 and TRBJ1-6; 7 bases are a match to TRBD1. The CDR3 length is 17 residues. J was trimmed by 10 bases and V by 8 bases; bases with no gene match: 20. CDR1 is SNHLY and CDR2 is FYNNEI in the germline V gene. This CDR3 is CASLPGGGRRVASPLHF. The CDR3 DNA reads TGTGCCAGCCTCCCGGGAGGGGGCCGAAGAGTGGCCTCACCCCTCCACTTT.

The genes are TRBV5-1 and TRBJ1-2; D is ambiguous. CDR1 is SGHRS, CDR2 YFSETQ, per germline. The V gene lost 3 bases and the J gene lost 0 bases, with 12 bases spanning the gap. This CDR3 has 15 residues. CDR3 bases: TGCGCCAGCAGCTCACTCGGGGATCCTAACTATGGCTACACCTTC. Translated: CASSSLGDPNYGYTF.

This clone came up once. This chain uses TRBV19 with TRBJ2-7; a possible D gene is TRBD2 (6 bases). Germline values: CDR1 LNHDA, CDR2 SQIVND (reference sequence). CDR3 length: 14 residues. Deletions cut 3 bases from V and 3 bases from J, with 12 bases between. The CDR3 bases are TGTGCCAGTAGTATTGGCCAGGGACTCTACGAGCAGTACTTC. It specifies CASSIGQGLYEQYF.